The 23 T cell receptor beta chains reported below all come from one sample, sequenced in a study of CD8+CD57+ T cells in acquired aplastic anemia. Genomic DNA provided the template from which TCR beta VDJ and CDR3 profiles were obtained. TCRdb redid the calling of the reads with MiXCR, one entry per CDR3 protein. Among some 220,000 distinct CDR3 sequences listed, 34% were seen once. Sample: sorted CD4+, CD8+, or CD8+CD57+ T cells (not recorded which) from PBMCs. The source is a human donor in good health, serving as a control.

V gene TRBV10-3 combines with J gene TRBJ2-5; 14 nucleotides match TRBD2. The ends lost 10 bases at V and 6 bases at J; junction bases unmatched: 10. The length of the CDR3 is 15 residues. Germline V gives CDR1 ENHRY, CDR2 SYGVKD. CDR3 amino acids: CASNPTSGGGKTQYF. The CDR3 DNA reads TGTGCCAGCAACCCGACTAGCGGGGGGGGAAAGACCCAGTACTTC.

V is TRBV11-2 and J is TRBJ1-3; 8 bases are a match to TRBD1. Germline V gene sequence: CDR1 SGHAT, CDR2 FQNNGV. The CDR3 loop spans 16 amino acids. V shed 4 bases and J 3 bases; nucleotides not matched to a gene: 8. The CDR3 DNA reads as TGTGCCAGCAGCTCCCTCCAGGGGGCTTTTGGAAACACCATATATTTT. This codes for CASSSLQGAFGNTIYF.

To note about this clonotype: At one end the junction does not follow the germline gene, possibly because of a read error. This CDR3 reads CASSHGLAVITDTQYF. Written as DNA, the CDR3 is TGTGCCAGCAGTCATGGACTAGCGGTAATCACAGATACGCAGTACTTT. This chain joins TRBV2 and TRBJ2-3; 10 bases line up with TRBD2. Germline V gene lookup returns CDR1 SNHLY and CDR2 FYNNEI. This CDR3 spans 16 amino acids.

The chain is built from TRBV5-6 and TRBJ1-5; TRBD1 might be the D (6 bases). V was trimmed by 1 base and J by 2 bases, leaving 10 bases between them. This CDR3 has 15 residues. Germline values: CDR1 SGHDT, CDR2 YYEEEE. The CDR3 sequence is CASSLRGGGNQPQHF. CDR3 DNA: TGTGCCAGCAGCTTGAGGGGGGGGGGCAATCAGCCCCAGCATTTT.

This clonotype was observed a few times. The chain employs TRBV4-1 and TRBJ2-1; perhaps TRBD1 as D (6 bases). Per the germline V gene, CDR1 is MGHRA and CDR2 is YSYEKL. The length of the CDR3 is 14 residues. With 0 bases removed from V and 4 bases from J, the gap between germline ends came to 7 bases. Written as DNA, the CDR3 is TGCGCCAGCAGCCAAGAGGGGACATACAATGAGCAGTTCTTC. This encodes CASSQEGTYNEQFF.

This clonotype came up a few times. The chain recombines TRBV5-8 with TRBJ2-1, with D perhaps matching TRBD2 (6 bases). Between the trimmed V and J ends, which lost 7 bases and 0 bases, there was a span of 11 bases. The CDR3 runs 14 residues. The germline CDR1 and CDR2 sequences are SGHTS and YDEGEE. In nucleotides, the CDR3 is TGTGCCAGCCTAGCGTCGAGCTCCTACAATGAGCAGTTCTTC. Translating gives CASLASSSYNEQFF. Complete variable domain (other parts from reference TRBV5-8 and TRBJ2-1): EAGVTQSPTHLIKTRGQQATLRCSPISGHTSVYWYQQALGLGLQFLLWYDEGEERNRGNFPPRFSGRQFPNYSSELNVNALELEDSALYLCASLASSSYNEQFFGPGTRLTVL.

This clonotype was recorded at least ten times. This chain connects TRBV2 to TRBJ1-2; the D gene is possibly TRBD1 (5 bases). V was trimmed by 9 bases and J by 6 bases, leaving 20 bases between them. The CDR3 extends over 14 amino acids. Germline CDR1 reads SNHLY; CDR2 reads FYNNEI. The CDR3 loop is CARRDRREWDGYTF. DNA of the CDR3: TGTGCCAGAAGGGACCGTAGGGAATGGGATGGCTACACCTTC.

The chain carries TRBV24-1 and TRBJ2-1, with D tentatively TRBD2 (6 bases). Trimming took 0 bases from V and 3 from J, leaving 14 bases between them. This CDR3 has 17 residues. The germline gives CDR1 KGHDR, CDR2 SFDVKD. The CDR3 spells CATSDLPSVEHYNEQFF. CDR3 DNA: TGTGCCACCAGTGATTTGCCTAGCGTTGAACACTACAATGAGCAGTTCTTC.

This clonotype has only a few counts. J is TRBJ1-5 and V is TRBV20-1; tentative D call: TRBD1 (5 bases). The ends were cut back, 6 bases at V and 1 base at J, with 13 bases in the middle. This CDR3 is 14 amino acids long. Germline values: CDR1 DFQATT, CDR2 SNEGSKA (reference sequence). CDR3 protein: CSAMIGTSNQPQHF. CDR3 coding DNA: TGCAGTGCCATGATCGGGACGAGCAATCAGCCCCAGCATTTT.

This clonotype was seen ten or more times. The V and J genes are TRBV29-1 and TRBJ2-7; tentative D call: TRBD1 (5 bases). Trimming took 4 bases from V and 4 from J, leaving 14 bases between them. Germline assignment: CDR1 SQVTM and CDR2 ANQGSEA. The CDR3 runs to 13 residues. CDR3 region: CSVADSGMYEQYF. CDR3 coding DNA: TGCAGCGTTGCCGATTCAGGGATGTACGAGCAGTACTTC.

The rearrangement uses TRBV15 and TRBJ2-7; D unclear. V lost 3 bases and J lost 2, with 17 bases in between. Germline V gene lookup returns CDR1 LNHNV and CDR2 YYDKDF (reference sequence). This CDR3 spans 16 amino acids. The CDR3 spells CATSSSRFSPAYEQYF. CDR3 DNA sequence: TGTGCCACCAGCAGCTCCCGGTTCTCGCCGGCCTACGAGCAGTACTTC.

V and J are TRBV3-1 and TRBJ1-1; D unclear. CDR1 LGHDT and CDR2 YNNKEL come from the germline V gene (reference sequence). V was cut by 3 bases and J by 11 bases, with 13 bases left in between. The CDR3 is 12 amino acids. CDR3 protein: CASSHSSVGAFF. The CDR3 DNA sequence: TGTGCCAGCAGCCACAGTTCGGTAGGGGCTTTCTTT.

This clonotype has ten or more counts. The rearrangement uses TRBV24-1 and TRBJ2-7; 12 nucleotides match TRBD1. After removal of 4 bases from V and 7 bases from J, the junction contained 4 bases not matched to a gene. In germline, CDR1 is KGHDR, CDR2 SFDVKD. The CDR3 runs to 14 residues. The CDR3 sequence: CATSDGTGGLEQYF. CDR3 nucleotide sequence: TGTGCCACCAGTGACGGGACAGGGGGCTTGGAGCAGTACTTC.

This clonotype occurred a few times. The gene calls are TRBV12-3 or TRBV12-4 and TRBJ2-1, with 8 nucleotides matching TRBD2. V lost 5 bases to trimming and J lost 1 base; unmatched junction nucleotides: 4. The CDR3 length is 15 residues. CDR3 bases: TGTGCCAGCAGTCCGGGACTAGGATCCTACAATGAGCAGTTCTTC. Its protein product is CASSPGLGSYNEQFF.

This clonotype has at least ten counts. V is TRBV10-1 and J is TRBJ2-5, with D possibly being TRBD2 (5 bases). CDR3 length: 14 amino acids. In germline, CDR1 is WNHNN, CDR2 SYGVQD (reference sequence). The germline V and J ends were trimmed by 0 bases and 3 bases, with 8 bases remaining between them. CDR3 loop: CASSESPAEETQYF. The CDR3 DNA reads as TGCGCCAGCAGTGAGTCCCCAGCGGAAGAGACCCAGTACTTC.

In this sample, this clonotype turned up once. It may be a read error: a sequence one base away is much more abundant. The gene calls are TRBV20-1 and TRBJ1-1; D is perhaps TRBD1 (6 bases). Germline-derived CDR1 and CDR2 are DFQATT and SNEGSKA (reference sequence). There are 15 residues in the CDR3. CDR3 coding DNA: TGCGGTGCTAGAGACCAGACAGGCACGAACACTGAAGCTTTCTTT. This translates into CGARDQTGTNTEAFF.

This clonotype was seen many times. This chain uses TRBV4-2 with TRBJ2-7, with no clear D. The CDR3 contains 14 residues. The germline V gene has CDR1 LGHNA and CDR2 YNFKEQ. Trimming removed 0 bases at V and 2 bases at J, with 8 bases between. CDR3 amino acids: CASSQEFLAYEQYF. The CDR3 region has the DNA TGTGCCAGCAGCCAAGAGTTCCTCGCCTACGAGCAGTACTTC.

The chain is built from TRBV5-6 and TRBJ1-4; D is undetermined. Germline CDR1 SGHDT, CDR2 YYEEEE. This CDR3 is built from 16 residues. Trimming left V 4 bases short and J 0 bases short, with 13 bases between. The CDR3, as DNA: TGTGCCAGCAGCCCCGGACTGAGTGCAACTAATGAAAAACTGTTTTTT. Translation: CASSPGLSATNEKLFF.

The table lists this clonotype with many counts. J is TRBJ2-3 and V is TRBV5-1; possibly TRBD2 for D (6 bases). Between the trimmed V and J ends, which lost 5 bases and 3 bases, there was a span of 7 bases. This CDR3 comprises 12 residues. CDR1 SGHRS and CDR2 YFSETQ come from the germline V gene. In nucleotides, the CDR3 is TGCGCCAGCAGGGACTATACAGATACGCAGTATTTT. It encodes CASRDYTDTQYF.

Details on this clonotype: Given a much more abundant clone one base away, this may be a read error. This chain uses TRBV5-6 with TRBJ2-3, with 15 nucleotides matching TRBD2. V lost 4 bases to trimming and J lost 5 bases; unmatched junction nucleotides: 5. Germline loops: CDR1 SGHDT, CDR2 YYEEEE. The CDR3 consists of 16 residues. CDR3 sequence: CASSRTSGRAGDTQYF. The CDR3, as DNA: TGTGCCAGCAGCCGGACTAGCGGGAGGGCCGGAGATACGCAGTATTTT.

The genes are TRBV12-3 or TRBV12-4 and TRBJ2-5, with D unclear. The CDR3 covers 14 residues. V dropped 1 base and J dropped 5 bases, with 11 bases sitting between them. CDR3 nucleotides: TGTGCCAGCAGTTTAGGGCAGTACGGGGAGACCCAGTACTTC. It codes for CASSLGQYGETQYF.

Comments on this clonotype: A much larger clone differs from this one at a single base, so this may be a read error. The chain has TRBV7-9 and TRBJ1-2, with D hard to call. V shed 3 bases and J shed 0 bases, with 11 bases lying between them. Germline V lookup: CDR1 SEHNR, CDR2 FQNEAQ (reference sequence). There are 15 residues in the CDR3. CDR3 DNA sequence: TGTGCCAGCAGCTTGAGCAGAGGAGCTAACTATGGCTACACCTTC. Protein sequence: CASSLSRGANYGYTF.

The V gene is TRBV10-3, the J gene TRBJ2-3, with D possibly being TRBD1 (7 bases). Germline V gene data show CDR1 as ENHRY and CDR2 as SYGVKD. The CDR3 loop spans 15 amino acids. V dropped 4 bases and J dropped 0 bases, with 11 bases sitting between them. The CDR3 DNA reads TGTGCCATCAGTGGGACAGGACTAAGCACAGATACGCAGTATTTT. Its protein is CAISGTGLSTDTQYF.